This T cell receptor (beta chain) was sequenced in a study of regulatory T cells in long-lasting Graves disease. Noted time point: persistent/refractory GD, antithyroid drugs over 5 years with positive TRAb. The TCR library was made from RNA that had been extracted from PBMCs in TRIzol. This clonotype was seen many times. Its antigen is not identified. CDR3 regions were amplified by Arm-PCR using iRepertoire HTBI primers to build TCR beta libraries. How the authors handled the data: Analysis of the samples identified 50 to 75 TRBV and around 13 TRBJ segments. From the multiplex PCR reads, TCRdb called clonotypes with MiXCR, one entry per CDR3 protein. What appears here as the V and J calls and clone size reflects TCRdb's work, not the paper's. This sample has hundreds of thousands of distinct CDR3 sequences, with around 30% found just once. The V end lost 7 bases, the J end lost 6 bases, and 16 bases lay between the germline ends. CDR3 length equals 13 residues. Per germline, CDR1 SGHAT and CDR2 FQNNGV.

General observations from the study: A greater number of public clonotypes (about 3,000) was shared by persistent patients than by new patients (about 960). Favored gene segments in persistent disease were TRBV28, TRBJ1-2 and TRBJ2-5. Newly diagnosed Graves' patients had higher TCR diversity than persistent ones.

V gene TRBV11-2 combines with J gene TRBJ2-7; D remains unclear. This TCR came from a female donor with Graves disease. The specimen comprised peripheral blood mononuclear cells (PBMCs), sampled when the disease was refractory, from a patient treated with antithyroid drugs. The CDR3 nucleotides read TGTGCCAGCATCCAGATCCAAGGCGGCGAGCAGTACTTC. Translated, it gives CASIQIQGGEQYF.